This passage covers 19 T cell receptor beta chains from one sample sequenced in a study of blood T cell repertoires in COVID-19 (dated by TCRdb to the early 2020s). The method was the immunoSEQ multiplex PCR assay. Here the immuneACCESS table is served through TCRdb, limited to in-frame sequences with V and J called. Missing clones are a known gap in these copies; in checked studies unresolved V genes cover under half, and the rest lacks a known reason. This sample comprises more than 95,000 clones, 85% of them detected only once. More than 4% of the sample comes from the top ten. The sequenced sample was peripheral blood. The receptors derive from a man in his fifties with acute or convalescent COVID-19.

The V call is TRBV6-5, the J call TRBJ1-1; D is perhaps TRBD1 (6 bases). Germline values: CDR1 MNHEY, CDR2 SVGAGI. Trimming cost V 6 bases and J 4 bases, with 15 bases left between them. The CDR3 covers 14 residues. The CDR3 coding sequence is TGTGCCAGCAGCCACGGGGGGGGCGGCACTGAAGCTTTCTTT. As protein: CASSHGGGGTEAFF.

This clone was recorded a few times. The rearrangement joins TRBV28 to TRBJ1-5; 7 nucleotides agree with TRBD1. Trimming cost V 7 bases and J 3 bases; bases outside gene matches: 12. Germline assignment: CDR1 MDHEN and CDR2 SYDVKM. This CDR3 is 16 amino acids long. The CDR3 is CASNPGGGADNQPQHF. CDR3 sequence (DNA): TGTGCCAGCAACCCGGGAGGGGGCGCGGACAATCAGCCCCAGCATTTT.

V gene TRBV30 combines with J gene TRBJ1-4, with 8 nucleotides matching TRBD1. The CDR3 loop spans 16 amino acids. Germline lookup yields CDR1 GTSNPN and CDR2 SVGIG (reference sequence). Trimming removed 0 bases from V and 3 bases from J; junction bases left unmatched: 6. CDR3 coding DNA: TGTGCCTGGAGTGTGCCAGGGGGCAGAGCTAATGAAAAACTGTTTTTT. This gives the protein CAWSVPGGRANEKLFF.

This CDR3 is CASSFSGTGGEQYF. CDR3 coding DNA: TGTGCCAGCAGTTTTTCCGGGACAGGGGGCGAGCAGTACTTC. This chain links TRBV7-8 with TRBJ2-7, with TRBD1 matching 11 bases. The CDR3 is 14 residues long. CDR1 is SGHVS and CDR2 is FQNEAQ in the germline V gene. V gave up 6 bases and J gave up 6 bases; unmatched junction bases: 7.

J is TRBJ2-7 and V is TRBV28; a possible D gene is TRBD2 (6 bases). Germline V gene data show CDR1 as MDHEN and CDR2 as SYDVKM. The germline V and J ends were trimmed by 5 bases and 0 bases, with 14 bases remaining between them. The CDR3 has 15 residues. CDR3 bases: TGTGCCAGCAGTCCGCGGGACGGGTTCTCCTACGAGCAGTACTTC. Its protein product is CASSPRDGFSYEQYF.

This rearrangement joins TRBV25-1 to TRBJ2-3; D gene uncertain. The CDR3 sequence is 13 residues long. Between the trimmed V and J ends, which lost 2 bases and 1 base, there was a span of 4 bases. Germline CDR1 reads MGHDK; CDR2 reads SYGVNS. Here the CDR3 reads CASSESGTDTQYF. The CDR3 DNA is TGTGCCAGCAGTGAAAGCGGCACAGATACGCAGTATTTT.

CDR3 in amino acids: CASSPNLETDTQYF. The CDR3 DNA reads as TGTGCCAGCTCACCCAATCTAGAAACAGATACGCAGTATTTT. The gene calls are TRBV18 and TRBJ2-3; D gene uncertain. Germline CDR1 is KGHSH and CDR2 is LQKENI. CDR3 length equals 14 residues. Trimming removed 3 bases at V and 3 bases at J, with 10 bases between.

The V call is TRBV7-6, the J call TRBJ2-6; 12 bases line up with TRBD2. J lost 1 base, V lost 6 bases, and 4 bases had no gene match. The CDR3 has 17 residues. Per germline, CDR1 SGHVS and CDR2 FNYEAQ. DNA for the CDR3: TGTGCCAGCAGTTCTAGCGGGGGGGGGTCTGGGGCCAACGTCCTGACTTTC. Its translation: CASSSSGGGSGANVLTF.

The chain joins TRBV12-3 or TRBV12-4 to TRBJ1-2; no clear D gene. Trimming left V 6 bases short and J 4 bases short, with 12 bases between. This CDR3 region has 13 residues. CDR3 coding DNA: TGTGCCAGCAGATCTAACTTTCCCTATGGCTACACCTTC. It encodes CASRSNFPYGYTF.

The chain combines TRBV10-3 with TRBJ2-7; TRBD1 agrees at 10 bases. The V gene end was trimmed by 6 bases and the J gene end by 6 bases; junction bases not matched to a gene: 17. Germline V gene data show CDR1 as ENHRY and CDR2 as SYGVKD. The CDR3 is 17 amino acids. In DNA form, the CDR3 reads TGTGCCATCAGCCTAACTCCCCCGGGACAGGGGCAGGGCGAGCAGTACTTC. It codes for CAISLTPPGQGQGEQYF.

The chain links TRBV12-3 or TRBV12-4 to TRBJ2-5; weak D call: TRBD2 (5 bases). The CDR3 consists of 13 residues. V was cut by 7 bases and J by 5 bases, with 14 bases left in between. The CDR3 protein is CASTATSLETQYF. The CDR3 coding sequence is TGTGCCAGCACCGCTACTAGTCTGGAGACCCAGTACTTC.

V is TRBV27 and J is TRBJ1-5; 7 bases match TRBD1. This CDR3 spans 16 amino acids. The trim removed 1 base at V and 2 bases at J, leaving 5 bases unmatched. In germline, CDR1 is MNHEY, CDR2 SMNVEV (reference sequence). The CDR3 reads CASSLYGTEGNQPQHF. CDR3 bases: TGTGCCAGCAGTTTATACGGGACAGAAGGCAATCAGCCCCAGCATTTT.

Only a few counts were recorded for this clone. The gene calls are TRBV6-5 and TRBJ1-6; 9 nucleotides match TRBD1. The V gene's germline CDR1 is MNHEY and CDR2 SVGAGI. The CDR3 spans 13 residues. V trimming: 5 bases; J trimming: 11 bases; junction bases outside the gene matches: 4. CDR3 protein: CASSRTGDTPLHF. The CDR3 region has the DNA TGTGCCAGCAGTCGGACAGGGGACACACCCCTCCACTTT.

This chain uses TRBV10-1 with TRBJ1-1; D might be TRBD1 (5 bases). The ends were cut back, 2 bases at V and 3 bases at J, with 10 bases in the middle. The V gene's germline CDR1 is WNHNN and CDR2 SYGVQD (reference sequence). The CDR3 sequence is 14 residues long. The CDR3 DNA reads TGCGCCAGCAGTGAGGGGGCTAGCGACACTGAAGCTTTCTTT. Amino acid sequence: CASSEGASDTEAFF.

This clone was detected once. This chain uses TRBV3-1 (or the pseudogene TRBV3-2) with TRBJ1-1; no clear D gene. Trimming cost V 0 bases and J 11 bases, with 10 bases left between them. The length of the CDR3 is 12 residues. Germline values: CDR1 LGHDT, CDR2 YNNKEL (reference sequence). CDR3 loop: CASSQDPFGAFF. Written as DNA, the CDR3 is TGTGCCAGCAGCCAAGATCCCTTCGGGGCTTTCTTT.

The V and J genes are TRBV19 and TRBJ2-2; possible D gene TRBD1, 7 bases. CDR3 length: 15 amino acids. The ends were cut back, 4 bases at V and 5 bases at J, with 14 bases in the middle. The germline gives CDR1 LNHDA, CDR2 SQIVND (reference sequence). The chain's CDR3 is CASSKGAGGTGELFF. CDR3 DNA sequence: TGTGCCAGTAGTAAGGGGGCCGGGGGTACCGGGGAGCTGTTTTTT.

This clone was observed a few times. The chain combines TRBV12-3 or TRBV12-4 with TRBJ1-2; D not certain. With 6 bases removed from V and 4 bases from J, the gap between germline ends came to 12 bases. The CDR3 loop spans 13 amino acids. CDR3: CASSKTVFYGYTF. The CDR3 region has the DNA TGTGCCAGCAGCAAAACAGTGTTCTATGGCTACACCTTC.

This chain links TRBV10-3 with TRBJ2-1, with D possibly matching TRBD2 (6 bases). V lost 6 bases to trimming and J lost 6 bases, with 18 bases between them. Germline lookup yields CDR1 ENHRY and CDR2 SYGVKD. The CDR3 totals 15 residues. CDR3 protein: CAISWDSNEGNEQFF. The CDR3 coding sequence is TGTGCCATCAGCTGGGACTCTAACGAGGGCAATGAGCAGTTCTTC.

V and J are TRBV29-1 and TRBJ2-1, with TRBD1 matching 9 bases. This CDR3 is 16 amino acids long. Losses at the gene ends were 2 bases for V and 0 bases for J; bases not matched to a gene: 5. CDR1 is SQVTM, CDR2 ANQGSEA, per germline. The CDR3 here is CSVESPDRGSYNEQFF. Here the CDR3 DNA reads TGCAGCGTTGAATCCCCGGACAGGGGCTCCTACAATGAGCAGTTCTTC.